The 17 T cell receptor beta chains listed next were all sequenced from one sample in a study of T-cell reconstitution after alpha-beta-depleted transplantation in children. Researchers prepared the TCRbeta library using unique molecular identifiers, the study reports. TCRdb re-analysed the PCR reads in MiXCR, keeping a single row per CDR3 protein. The profile shows 450,000 to 600,000 distinct CDR3 sequences, 10% of them singletons. Source: PBMCs, taken before TCRalphabeta/CD19-depleted stem cell transplant. The receptors were sampled from a child younger than 10 with inherited bone marrow failure, due to receive a stem cell transplant.

About this clonotype itself: A much larger clone sits a single nucleotide away, making a read error possible. This rearrangement joins TRBV7-2 to TRBJ2-7; 9 nucleotides agree with TRBD2. The trim removed 2 bases at V and 7 bases at J, leaving 12 bases unmatched. CDR1 SGHTA and CDR2 FQGNSA come from the germline V gene. The CDR3 is made up of 16 amino acids. The CDR3 sequence: CASSLLAGSRLDEQYF. CDR3 bases: TGTGCCAGCAGCTTACTAGCGGGATCGAGATTGGATGAGCAGTACTTC.

The genes are TRBV28 and TRBJ1-2; D might be TRBD1 (6 bases). The V and J ends lost 7 bases and 7 bases respectively, with 19 bases between them. The CDR3 length is 14 residues. Germline CDR1 reads MDHEN; CDR2 reads SYDVKM. The DNA of the CDR3 is TGTGCCAGCACCCCTATGAGGGGGGGATCTGGCTACACCTTC. Translated, it gives CASTPMRGGSGYTF.

The rearrangement links TRBV27 to TRBJ2-3; D is tentatively TRBD1 or TRBD2 (5 bases each). The CDR3 consists of 17 residues. Per germline, CDR1 MNHEY and CDR2 SMNVEV (reference sequence). Trimming shortened V by 3 bases and J by 2 bases, and 18 bases separated the two germline ends. CDR3 sequence (DNA): TGTGCCAGCAGTTTTTCGCCCACTCTGGGGGACACAGATACGCAGTATTTT. It specifies CASSFSPTLGDTDTQYF.

This chain links TRBV27 with TRBJ2-7; D is possibly TRBD1 or TRBD2 (5 bases each). Germline V gives CDR1 MNHEY, CDR2 SMNVEV (reference sequence). The CDR3 covers 15 residues. Trimming cost V 4 bases and J 3 bases, with 16 bases left between them. The CDR3 spells CASSSRGGYFYEQYF. DNA of the CDR3: TGTGCCAGCAGTTCTCGGGGCGGGTATTTCTACGAGCAGTACTTC.

This clonotype was counted at least ten times. This chain's CDR3 is CSVALRVGRGETQYF. The CDR3 nucleotides read TGCAGCGTTGCCCTTCGCGTGGGCAGGGGAGAGACCCAGTACTTC. This sequence joins TRBV29-1 and TRBJ2-5, with D possibly matching TRBD1 (6 bases). The germline CDR1 and CDR2 sequences are SQVTM and ANQGSEA. The CDR3 contains 15 residues. V shed 4 bases and J shed 4 bases, with 19 bases lying between them.

This clonotype appeared many times. This chain joins TRBV10-3 and TRBJ1-5; no definite D call. The CDR3 is 14 amino acids. In germline, CDR1 is ENHRY, CDR2 SYGVKD. V was trimmed by 1 base and J by 3 bases, leaving 7 bases between them. The CDR3 loop reads CAISEYGDNQPQHF. The DNA of the CDR3 is TGTGCCATCAGTGAGTACGGGGACAATCAGCCCCAGCATTTT.

This clonotype was seen repeatedly, ten times or more. The chain has TRBV6-2 or TRBV6-3 and TRBJ2-7; D uncertain. The length of the CDR3 is 12 residues. Germline V gene data show CDR1 as MNHEY and CDR2 as SVGEGT. V was clipped by 8 bases and J by 4 bases, with 12 bases between them. The CDR3 coding sequence is TGTGCCAGCCTATCCCAGTTATACGAGCAGTACTTC. Its translation: CASLSQLYEQYF.

About this clonotype: A much larger clone differs from this one at a single base, so this may be a read error. V usage is TRBV5-5 and J usage is TRBJ2-5, with 10 bases aligning to TRBD2. CDR3 size: 16 residues. Germline-derived CDR1 and CDR2 are SGHKS and YYEKEE (reference sequence). The ends lost 3 bases at V and 6 bases at J; junction bases unmatched: 11. The CDR3 region is CASSSSGRRGQQTQYF. The DNA of the CDR3 is TGTGCCAGCAGCTCTAGCGGGAGAAGGGGGCAACAGACCCAGTACTTC.

The chain recombines TRBV18 with TRBJ2-1; maybe TRBD2 (6 bases). Germline V gene sequence: CDR1 KGHSH, CDR2 LQKENI. This CDR3 contains 15 residues. Trimming stripped 2 bases from V and 2 bases from J, with 10 bases between. DNA of the CDR3: TGTGCCAGCTCACCATACGGGAGCGCCTACAATGAGCAGTTCTTC. This encodes CASSPYGSAYNEQFF.

The chain carries TRBV7-9 and TRBJ2-7; a weak D match, TRBD2 (6 bases). Germline-derived CDR1 and CDR2 are SEHNR and FQNEAQ (reference sequence). Trimming left V 5 bases short and J 7 bases short, with 15 bases between. The CDR3 is 13 amino acids. The CDR3 spells CASSPRDWDEQYF. The CDR3 DNA sequence: TGTGCCAGCAGCCCCAGGGACTGGGATGAGCAGTACTTC.

This clonotype was counted at least ten times. The rearrangement uses TRBV20-1 and TRBJ2-1, with TRBD2 as a possible D gene (6 bases). The CDR3 runs to 15 residues. The germline V gene has CDR1 DFQATT and CDR2 SNEGSKA (reference sequence). Trimming removed 2 bases from V and 5 bases from J, with 16 bases in between. The CDR3 here is CSARRLGGKNNEQFF. CDR3 nucleotide sequence: TGCAGTGCTAGAAGGCTAGGCGGGAAAAACAATGAGCAGTTCTTC.

The gene calls are TRBV23-1 and TRBJ2-5; D is perhaps TRBD2 (6 bases). TRBV23-1 is an ORF, with its function uncertain. This CDR3 has 14 amino acids. V lost 7 bases and J lost 4, with 16 bases in between. In nucleotides, the CDR3 is TGCGCCAGCATTGTAGGGAGGAATTCAGAGACCCAGTACTTC. Its protein is CASIVGRNSETQYF.

This clonotype was detected ten times or more. The V call is TRBV7-2, the J call TRBJ2-2; no firm D call. CDR3 length equals 13 residues. Looked up from germline, CDR1 is SGHTA and CDR2 is FQGNSA. Trimming stripped 3 bases from V and 4 bases from J, with 6 bases between. The CDR3 protein is CASSFRSTGELFF. CDR3 DNA: TGTGCCAGCAGCTTTCGTAGCACCGGGGAGCTGTTTTTT.

This clonotype was seen many times. This chain joins TRBV6-6 and TRBJ2-5, with TRBD1 identical over 7 bases. Trimming at V came to 5 bases and at J to 7 bases, leaving 7 bases not matched to a gene. Germline V gene sequence: CDR1 MNHNY, CDR2 SVGAGI (reference sequence). The CDR3 extends over 13 amino acids. The CDR3 loop is CASSPGGSRTQYF. Here the CDR3 DNA reads TGTGCCAGCAGTCCAGGGGGTTCCAGGACCCAGTACTTC.

The chain is built from TRBV28 and TRBJ2-7, with TRBD1 as a possible D gene (5 bases). V was shortened by 3 bases and J by 2 bases, with 11 bases between the two germline ends. This CDR3 is 14 amino acids long. In germline, CDR1 is MDHEN, CDR2 SYDVKM. The CDR3 coding sequence is TGTGCCAGCAGTTTTGGTCCAGGGCCCTACGAGCAGTACTTC. It is translated as CASSFGPGPYEQYF.

This clonotype was observed many times. V is TRBV30 and J is TRBJ2-3; unclear D gene. CDR3 size: 13 residues. Germline lookup yields CDR1 GTSNPN and CDR2 SVGIG (reference sequence). V lost 4 bases and J lost 2, with 10 bases in between. The CDR3 reads CAWTKSATDTQYF. CDR3 bases: TGTGCCTGGACGAAATCAGCCACAGATACGCAGTATTTT.

This clonotype was seen ten or more times. This chain uses TRBV7-2 with TRBJ2-7; D is undetermined. CDR3 size: 13 residues. V lost 2 bases and J 3 bases, leaving 8 bases between the germline ends. Germline lookup yields CDR1 SGHTA and CDR2 FQGNSA. CDR3 coding DNA: TGTGCCAGCAGCTTAACCCCGGGCTACGAGCAGTACTTC. It is translated as CASSLTPGYEQYF. Full variable domain (missing parts from reference TRBV7-2 and TRBJ2-7): GAGVSQSPSNKVTEKGKDVELRCDPISGHTALYWYRQSLGQGLEFLIYFQGNSAPDKSGLPSDRFSAERTGGSVSTLTIQRTQQEDSAVYLCASSLTPGYEQYFGPGTRLTVT.